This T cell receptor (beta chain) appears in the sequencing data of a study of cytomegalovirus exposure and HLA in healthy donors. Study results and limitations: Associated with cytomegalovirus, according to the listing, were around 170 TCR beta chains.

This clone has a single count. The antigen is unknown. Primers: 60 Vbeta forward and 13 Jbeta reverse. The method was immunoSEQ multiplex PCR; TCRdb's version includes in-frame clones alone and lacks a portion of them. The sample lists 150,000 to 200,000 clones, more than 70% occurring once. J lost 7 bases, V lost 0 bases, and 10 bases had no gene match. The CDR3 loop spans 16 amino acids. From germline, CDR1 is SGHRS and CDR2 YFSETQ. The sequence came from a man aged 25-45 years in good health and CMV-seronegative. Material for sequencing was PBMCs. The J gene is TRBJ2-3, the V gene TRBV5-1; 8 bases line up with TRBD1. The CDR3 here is CASSLAGTGGGNTQYF. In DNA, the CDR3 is TGCGCCAGCAGCTTGGCCGGGACAGGAGGTGGTAATACGCAGTATTTT.